One sample yielded the 24 T cell receptor beta chains listed below, sequenced in a study of a mutant IDH1 vaccine in newly diagnosed glioma (dated by TCRdb to the early 2020s). These receptors have no known antigen. The library came from the immunoSEQ multiplex PCR assay. TCRdb stores this immuneACCESS table with in-frame sequences only. Part of the clones is absent; in the studies checked, under half of the shortfall reflects unresolved V genes, and no reason is known for the rest. In all, the sample holds roughly 28,000 clones, and more than 70% of those were seen once. The leading ten clones occupy more than 15% of the sample. This specimen's time point label, interpreted: week 5, during vaccination. Each vaccine dose, consisting of 300 ug of a 20-mer mutant IDH1 peptide in Montanide, was administered subcutaneously with topical imiquimod. The sample here was PBMCs, taken from a glioma patient whose treatment included an IDH1 peptide vaccine. Receptors originate from a man between 18 and 35 years old with glioma.

The rearrangement joins TRBV10-2 to TRBJ1-1; D not certain. Per the germline V gene, CDR1 is WSHSY and CDR2 is SAAADI. The CDR3 length is 15 residues. Trimming pared 2 bases from V and 5 bases from J, leaving 15 bases between. CDR3 loop: CASSEGWWEKTEAFF. DNA for the CDR3: TGCGCCAGCAGTGAGGGGTGGTGGGAAAAGACTGAAGCTTTCTTT.

The V call is TRBV18, the J call TRBJ2-7, with 9 bases aligning to TRBD2. This CDR3 contains 15 residues. The V segment lost 3 bases and the J segment 4 bases; nucleotides outside the gene matches: 7. Germline-derived CDR1 and CDR2 are KGHSH and LQKENI. CDR3 sequence reads: CASSPGSGRSYEQYF. The DNA of the CDR3 is TGTGCCAGCTCACCCGGCAGCGGGAGGTCTTACGAGCAGTACTTC. The entire variable domain, with the rest obtained from reference TRBV18 and TRBJ2-7, is as follows: NAGVMQNPRHLVRRRGQEARLRCSPMKGHSHVYWYRQLPEEGLKFMVYLQKENIIDESGMPKERFSAEFPKEGPSILRIQQVVRGDSAAYFCASSPGSGRSYEQYFGPGTRLTVT.

The rearrangement joins TRBV5-1 to TRBJ1-2, with D uncertain. This CDR3 region has 15 residues. The V gene lost 0 bases and the J gene lost 1 base, with 10 bases spanning the gap. Germline V lookup: CDR1 SGHRS, CDR2 YFSETQ. Here the CDR3 reads CASSLEEGSNYGYTF. CDR3 sequence (DNA): TGCGCCAGCAGCTTGGAAGAAGGGAGTAACTATGGCTACACCTTC.

The chain has TRBV10-3 and TRBJ1-2; D possibly corresponds to TRBD1 (6 bases). Trimming left V 2 bases short and J 8 bases short, with 12 bases between. Germline V gene sequence: CDR1 ENHRY, CDR2 SYGVKD. CDR3 length: 13 amino acids. The CDR3 here is CAISEGPGDGYTF. The CDR3 DNA reads TGTGCCATCAGTGAGGGGCCAGGGGACGGCTACACCTTC.

The J gene is TRBJ2-7, the V gene TRBV4-1; possible D gene TRBD1, 5 bases. Trimming took 0 bases from V and 1 from J, leaving 10 bases between them. CDR3 length equals 15 residues. Germline V CDR1 and CDR2: MGHRA, YSYEKL. CDR3 sequence: CASSQERAGSYEQYF. The CDR3 nucleotides are TGCGCCAGCAGCCAAGAAAGGGCAGGGTCCTACGAGCAGTACTTC.

This rearrangement joins TRBV30 to TRBJ1-6; 8 positions agree with TRBD1. J gave up 9 bases and V 1 base, and 8 bases lay outside the gene matches. There are 15 residues in the CDR3. CDR1 is GTSNPN, CDR2 SVGIG, per germline (reference sequence). CDR3 sequence: CAWSARTGSSSPLHF. CDR3 DNA sequence: TGTGCCTGGAGTGCCCGGACAGGGTCAAGTTCACCCCTCCACTTT.

V is TRBV2 and J is TRBJ1-1; no clear D gene. The CDR3 is 14 amino acids. Trimming took off 7 bases at V and 0 bases at J, with 12 bases between the two ends. Germline-derived CDR1 and CDR2 are SNHLY and FYNNEI. CDR3 region: CASNKQHMNTEAFF. The DNA for the CDR3 is TGTGCCAGCAATAAACAGCATATGAACACTGAAGCTTTCTTT.

This clone appeared once. The chain is built from TRBV14 and TRBJ1-2; possibly TRBD1 for D (5 bases). The CDR3 runs to 15 residues. Per the germline V gene, CDR1 is SGHDN and CDR2 is FVKESK. Trimming stripped 4 bases from V and 2 bases from J, with 14 bases between. The DNA for the CDR3 is TGTGCCAGCAGCCCTCGGGGCTTTGCCAACTATGGCTACACCTTC. It codes for CASSPRGFANYGYTF.

This rearrangement joins TRBV4-1 to TRBJ1-1, with D perhaps TRBD1 (6 bases). This CDR3 spans 15 amino acids. V shed 0 bases and J shed 1 base, with 9 bases lying between them. The germline CDR1 and CDR2 sequences are MGHRA and YSYEKL. The CDR3 protein is CASSQEARGNTEAFF. The CDR3 DNA reads TGCGCCAGCAGCCAAGAGGCCAGGGGGAACACTGAAGCTTTCTTT.

This CDR3 reads CASSPQPRVAGELFF. The CDR3 nucleotides are TGTGCCAGCAGCCCCCAGCCCCGGGTGGCCGGGGAGCTGTTTTTT. The chain carries TRBV9 and TRBJ2-2; no clear D. CDR3 length equals 15 residues. V lost 4 bases and J lost 6, with 16 bases in between. CDR1 is SGDLS, CDR2 YYNGEE, per germline.

V usage is TRBV19 and J usage is TRBJ1-5; possibly TRBD1 for D (6 bases). The CDR3 covers 13 residues. The V gene's germline CDR1 is LNHDA and CDR2 SQIVND (reference sequence). Trimming left V 7 bases short and J 4 bases short, with 11 bases between. CDR3 DNA: TGTGCCAGTAAAAGGACAGAGAATCAGCCCCAGCATTTT. It yields the protein CASKRTENQPQHF. The full variable domain, completed using reference TRBV19 and TRBJ1-5, is DGGITQSPKYLFRKEGQNVTLSCEQNLNHDAMYWYRQDPGQGLRLIYYSQIVNDFQKGDIAEGYSVSREKKESFPLTVTSAQKNPTAFYLCASKRTENQPQHFGDGTRLSIL.

V is TRBV6-1 and J is TRBJ2-1; possible D gene TRBD2, 5 bases. Trimming shortened V by 3 bases and J by 10 bases, and 22 bases separated the two germline ends. The CDR3 spans 16 residues. CDR1 is MNHNS, CDR2 SASEGT, per germline. CDR3 coding DNA: TGTGCCAGCAGTGACGGCTACACGCCCGGGGTTGGGGAGCAGTTCTTC. Translation gives CASSDGYTPGVGEQFF.

V usage is TRBV19 and J usage is TRBJ1-1; TRBD1 aligns across 8 bases. The CDR3 is 13 residues long. Germline CDR1 is LNHDA and CDR2 is SQIVND (reference sequence). V was pared by 3 bases and J by 6 bases, with 3 bases of the junction left unmatched. CDR3 DNA: TGTGCCAGTAGTATCGGACAGGGCGCTGAAGCTTTCTTT. This translates into CASSIGQGAEAFF.

J is TRBJ1-3 and V is TRBV6-1, with D possibly matching TRBD1 (5 bases). The V and J ends lost 7 bases and 4 bases respectively, with 11 bases between them. The germline CDR1 and CDR2 sequences are MNHNS and SASEGT. This CDR3 is built from 13 residues. DNA of the CDR3: TGTGCCAGCATCCCGACAGTCGGAAACACCATATATTTT. Translating gives CASIPTVGNTIYF.

A few counts support this clone. The chain links TRBV10-3 to TRBJ2-5; D not resolved. This CDR3 has 13 residues. Trimming shortened V by 4 bases and J by 5 bases, and 11 bases separated the two germline ends. Germline V gives CDR1 ENHRY, CDR2 SYGVKD. CDR3 in DNA: TGTGCCATCAGTGGTCAGACTGGGGAGACCCAGTACTTC. It is translated as CAISGQTGETQYF.

This clone was seen a few times. The chain has TRBV30 and TRBJ1-1, with a possible D match to TRBD1 (6 bases). The germline CDR1 and CDR2 sequences are GTSNPN and SVGIG (reference sequence). This CDR3 is 15 amino acids long. V lost 3 bases and J lost 0, with 14 bases in between. CDR3 nucleotides: TGTGCCTGGAGGACAGGTCGCCTAATGAACACTGAAGCTTTCTTT. Its translation: CAWRTGRLMNTEAFF.

The V gene is TRBV7-9, the J gene TRBJ2-4; D is possibly TRBD1 or TRBD2 (5 bases each). V was clipped by 8 bases and J by 6 bases, with 23 bases between them. The CDR3 is made up of 16 amino acids. Germline CDR1 reads SEHNR; CDR2 reads FQNEAQ (reference sequence). CDR3 DNA sequence: TGTGCCAGCGGTGCGAATTTGGGGGAGCCGGGAAACATTCAGTACTTC. Its protein product is CASGANLGEPGNIQYF.

J is TRBJ1-2 and V is TRBV2; 9 bases match TRBD1. This CDR3 has 12 residues. Trimming at V came to 11 bases and at J to 6 bases, leaving 7 bases not matched to a gene. From germline, CDR1 is SNHLY and CDR2 FYNNEI. The CDR3 protein is CADRQGVNGYTF. The CDR3 DNA reads as TGTGCCGATCGACAGGGGGTGAATGGCTACACCTTC. The whole variable domain, remainder taken from reference TRBV2 and TRBJ1-2, is EPEVTQTPSHQVTQMGQEVILRCVPISNHLYFYWYRQILGQKVEFLVSFYNNEISEKSEIFDDQFSVERPDGSNFTLKIRSTKLEDSAMYFCADRQGVNGYTFGSGTRLTVV.

The chain joins TRBV18 to TRBJ2-7; 9 bases are shared with TRBD1. Looked up from germline, CDR1 is KGHSH and CDR2 is LQKENI. The V segment lost 5 bases and the J segment 9 bases; nucleotides outside the gene matches: 20. CDR3 length: 17 residues. In DNA, the CDR3 is TGTGCCAGCTCAACCATGGGATTGTCCCGGGACAGGGAAGGGCAGTACTTC. Residues: CASSTMGLSRDREGQYF.

This sequence joins TRBV18 and TRBJ1-5; D ambiguous. The CDR3 length is 14 residues. V was trimmed by 2 bases and J by 8 bases, leaving 13 bases between them. Looked up from germline, CDR1 is KGHSH and CDR2 is LQKENI. The CDR3 loop reads CASSPSSGSKPQHF. Here the CDR3 DNA reads TGTGCCAGCTCACCAAGCTCCGGGTCGAAGCCCCAGCATTTT.

The genes are TRBV29-1 and TRBJ1-1; D is uncertain. Trimming stripped 7 bases from V and 0 bases from J, with 9 bases between. Germline assignment: CDR1 SQVTM and CDR2 ANQGSEA. The CDR3 consists of 12 residues. CDR3 region: CSGQPVNTEAFF. Written as DNA, the CDR3 is TGCAGCGGTCAACCAGTGAACACTGAAGCTTTCTTT.

The chain combines TRBV29-1 with TRBJ2-3; a possible D gene is TRBD2 (6 bases). Trimming took 8 bases from V and 5 from J, leaving 17 bases between them. Germline V lookup: CDR1 SQVTM, CDR2 ANQGSEA. The CDR3 length is 13 residues. CDR3 region: CSLLGGRRDTQYF. For the CDR3, the DNA is TGCAGCCTGTTGGGAGGCAGAAGAGATACGCAGTATTTT.

J is TRBJ1-4 and V is TRBV7-2, with no clear D. Germline V gene lookup returns CDR1 SGHTA and CDR2 FQGNSA. The CDR3 runs 16 residues. Trimming shortened V by 5 bases and J by 0 bases, and 13 bases separated the two germline ends. The chain's CDR3 is CASSLRRASTNEKLFF. CDR3 sequence (DNA): TGTGCCAGCAGCCTGAGGCGGGCTTCAACTAATGAAAAACTGTTTTTT.

The chain carries TRBV6-1 and TRBJ1-2; tentative D call: TRBD1 (5 bases). This CDR3 spans 17 amino acids. Germline V gene sequence: CDR1 MNHNS, CDR2 SASEGT. V lost 2 bases, J lost 1 base, and 17 bases lay in between. The CDR3 sequence: CASSEQQAWDVNYGYTF. CDR3 in DNA: TGTGCCAGCAGTGAACAGCAGGCGTGGGACGTTAACTATGGCTACACCTTC.